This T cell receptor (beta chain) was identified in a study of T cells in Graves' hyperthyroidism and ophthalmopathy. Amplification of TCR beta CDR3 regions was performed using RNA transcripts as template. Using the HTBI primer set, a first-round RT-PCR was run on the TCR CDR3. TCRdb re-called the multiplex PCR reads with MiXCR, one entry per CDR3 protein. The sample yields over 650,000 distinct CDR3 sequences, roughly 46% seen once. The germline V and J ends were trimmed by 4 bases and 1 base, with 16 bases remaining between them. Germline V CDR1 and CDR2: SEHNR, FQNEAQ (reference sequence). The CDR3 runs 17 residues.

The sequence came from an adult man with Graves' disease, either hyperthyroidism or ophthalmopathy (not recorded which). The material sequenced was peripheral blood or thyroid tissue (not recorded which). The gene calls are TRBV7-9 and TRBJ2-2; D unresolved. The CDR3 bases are TGTGCCAGCAGCTCACCCCCCGAGCCACTGAACACCGGGGAGCTGTTTTTT. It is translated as CASSSPPEPLNTGELFF.